The 24 T cell receptor beta chains below come from one sample, sequenced in a study of T-cell memory formation after mild COVID-19. TCRdb passed the 5' RACE reads through MiXCR, listing each CDR3 protein once. Here the sample spans about 450,000 distinct CDR3 sequences, more than 20% being singletons. The sample consisted of PBMCs or a T cell subset sorted from them (not recorded which). These receptors all come from an adult woman who had mild COVID-19 (a few samples of this study predate the infection). Cell type and time point are not known.

The rearrangement uses TRBV27 and TRBJ1-4; unclear D gene. CDR1 is MNHEY and CDR2 is SMNVEV in the germline V gene (reference sequence). Trimming removed 2 bases at V and 1 base at J, with 11 bases between. The CDR3 length is 16 residues. CDR3 DNA: TGTGCCAGCAGTTTAGTCCCCATGTTAACTAATGAAAAACTGTTTTTT. Amino acid sequence: CASSLVPMLTNEKLFF.

This clonotype was seen a handful of times. The chain recombines TRBV7-9 with TRBJ2-5, with TRBD2 matching over 8 bases. CDR1 and CDR2 from the germline V gene are SEHNR and FQNEAQ (reference sequence). With V trimmed by 0 bases and J by 1 base, 7 bases remained unmatched. The CDR3 is 17 amino acids. In nucleotides, the CDR3 is TGTGCCAGCAGCTTAGCCTGGGTCACTAGCGGCCAAGAGACCCAGTACTTC. Encoded protein: CASSLAWVTSGQETQYF.

J is TRBJ2-2 and V is TRBV7-9; D remains unclear. This CDR3 has 16 amino acids. The ends were cut back, 0 bases at V and 6 bases at J, with 14 bases in the middle. CDR1 and CDR2 (germline): SEHNR, FQNEAQ (reference sequence). The CDR3: CASSLAAARWAGELFF. In DNA, the CDR3 is TGTGCCAGCAGCTTAGCGGCAGCCCGGTGGGCCGGGGAGCTGTTTTTT.

The V gene is TRBV2, the J gene TRBJ2-2, with D possibly being TRBD1 or TRBD2 (5 bases each). CDR1 is SNHLY, CDR2 FYNNEI, per germline. The CDR3 sequence is 15 residues long. The germline V and J ends were trimmed by 4 bases and 5 bases, with 14 bases remaining between them. CDR3 protein: CASSVSGTPTGELFF. The CDR3 coding sequence is TGTGCCAGCAGTGTATCCGGGACGCCGACCGGGGAGCTGTTTTTT.

This clonotype was seen only a few times. The rearrangement links TRBV29-1 to TRBJ2-2; TRBD2 agrees at 10 bases. After removal of 4 bases from V and 6 bases from J, the junction contained 5 bases not matched to a gene. The germline V gene has CDR1 SQVTM and CDR2 ANQGSEA. The CDR3 length is 14 residues. CDR3 protein: CSVGTSGPAGELFF. The CDR3 DNA is TGCAGCGTTGGGACTAGCGGTCCGGCCGGGGAGCTGTTTTTT.

This clonotype appeared a few times. One end of the junction fails to match germline, which may point to a read error. This chain links TRBV19 with TRBJ2-3, with D unresolved. Per the germline V gene, CDR1 is LNHDA and CDR2 is SQIVND (reference sequence). There are 12 residues in the CDR3. In DNA form, the CDR3 reads TGTGCCAGTAGTATTAGCAGAGATACGCAGTATTTT. As protein: CASSISRDTQYF.

The rearrangement links TRBV5-6 to TRBJ2-1; D may match TRBD1 or TRBD2 (6 bases each). V shed 1 base and J shed 8 bases, with 13 bases lying between them. Germline CDR1 SGHDT, CDR2 YYEEEE. The length of the CDR3 is 14 residues. The DNA of the CDR3 is TGTGCCAGCAGCTTGCCGGGGGCCCTCGATGAGCAGTTCTTC. Translation gives CASSLPGALDEQFF.

This clonotype came up a few times. The chain combines TRBV7-2 with TRBJ2-3, with TRBD2 identical over 9 bases. With V trimmed by 0 bases and J by 4 bases, 5 bases remained unmatched. The CDR3 is made up of 16 amino acids. Germline lookup yields CDR1 SGHTA and CDR2 FQGNSA. CDR3 residues: CASSLASGRRADTQYF. In nucleotides, the CDR3 is TGTGCCAGCAGCTTAGCTAGCGGGAGACGGGCAGATACGCAGTATTTT. The variable domain in full, completed from reference TRBV7-2 and TRBJ2-3, reads GAGVSQSPSNKVTEKGKDVELRCDPISGHTALYWYRQSLGQGLEFLIYFQGNSAPDKSGLPSDRFSAERTGGSVSTLTIQRTQQEDSAVYLCASSLASGRRADTQYFGPGTRLTVL.

The chain links TRBV29-1 to TRBJ2-6; TRBD1 aligns across 8 bases. This CDR3 comprises 17 residues. Per the germline V gene, CDR1 is SQVTM and CDR2 is ANQGSEA. V lost 1 base, J lost 0 bases, and 5 bases stayed unmatched. The CDR3 DNA sequence: TGCAGCGTTGAAGTATGGGACAGGAGCTCTGGGGCCAACGTCCTGACTTTC. It yields the protein CSVEVWDRSSGANVLTF.

This clonotype was counted a few times. V and J are TRBV5-5 and TRBJ2-7; either TRBD1 or TRBD2 may supply D (5 bases each). V lost 4 bases, J lost 3 bases, and 20 bases lay in between. Germline values: CDR1 SGHKS, CDR2 YYEKEE (reference sequence). CDR3 length: 16 amino acids. CDR3 region: CASSPLGDLNIYEQYF. The DNA of the CDR3 is TGTGCCAGCAGCCCCTTAGGGGACCTCAACATCTACGAGCAGTACTTC. The whole variable domain, remainder taken from reference TRBV5-5 and TRBJ2-7, is DAGVTQSPTHLIKTRGQQVTLRCSPISGHKSVSWYQQVLGQGPQFIFQYYEKEERGRGNFPDRFSARQFPNYSSELNVNALLLGDSALYLCASSPLGDLNIYEQYFGPGTRLTVT.

This chain links TRBV13 with TRBJ2-1, with D maybe TRBD1 (5 bases). V gave up 4 bases and J gave up 7 bases, with 17 bases separating them. The germline V gene encodes CDR1 PRHDT and CDR2 FYEKMQ (reference sequence). The CDR3 totals 15 residues. DNA of the CDR3: TGTGCCAGCAGCTACGTCGCAGGGCATTCGAATGAGCAGTTCTTC. Translated: CASSYVAGHSNEQFF.

This clonotype appeared a few times. V is TRBV9 and J is TRBJ2-7; possibly TRBD1 or TRBD2 for D (6 bases each). Per germline, CDR1 SGDLS and CDR2 YYNGEE. Trimming cost V 0 bases and J 5 bases, with 12 bases left between them. The CDR3 is 14 amino acids. In nucleotides, the CDR3 is TGTGCCAGCAGCGTAGCGGGGGCCCATGACGAGCAGTACTTC. Amino acid sequence: CASSVAGAHDEQYF.

The chain carries TRBV5-1 and TRBJ2-1, with D hard to call. Between the trimmed V and J ends, which lost 0 bases and 10 bases, there was a span of 11 bases. The CDR3 has 13 residues. CDR1 is SGHRS, CDR2 YFSETQ, per germline. CDR3 loop: CASSLGVVGEQFF. In DNA, the CDR3 is TGCGCCAGCAGCTTGGGGGTCGTGGGGGAGCAGTTCTTC.

The sample holds a few counts of this clonotype. The gene calls are TRBV5-1 and TRBJ2-3; D call uncertain. Trimming pared 1 base from V and 0 bases from J, leaving 18 bases between. The CDR3 has 18 residues. The germline gives CDR1 SGHRS, CDR2 YFSETQ. CDR3 sequence (DNA): TGCGCCAGCAGCTTGAGGTCAGCGTTTCGAAGGAGCACAGATACGCAGTATTTT. Its protein is CASSLRSAFRRSTDTQYF.

This clonotype was observed a few times. The V and J genes are TRBV12-3 or TRBV12-4 and TRBJ2-3, with a tentative D call TRBD1 (6 bases). This CDR3 is built from 13 residues. V was clipped by 5 bases and J by 4 bases, with 10 bases between them. CDR3 loop: CASSTYRADTQYF. CDR3 coding DNA: TGTGCCAGCAGTACTTACAGGGCAGATACGCAGTATTTT.

The chain joins TRBV27 to TRBJ1-6; D is undetermined. Germline V gene sequence: CDR1 MNHEY, CDR2 SMNVEV (reference sequence). The CDR3 covers 14 residues. Trimming cost V 6 bases and J 6 bases, with 12 bases left between them. CDR3 bases: TGTGCCAGCAGCCTCCCCGGGCTTAATTCACCCCTCCACTTT. It encodes CASSLPGLNSPLHF.

This chain uses TRBV28 with TRBJ1-1; D is possibly TRBD1 (5 bases). Trimming removed 6 bases at V and 0 bases at J, with 17 bases between. The CDR3 spans 16 residues. Germline V gene sequence: CDR1 MDHEN, CDR2 SYDVKM. The CDR3 spells CASSSGGSGLNTEAFF. CDR3 bases: TGTGCCAGCAGCTCCGGGGGTTCAGGGCTGAACACTGAAGCTTTCTTT. Drawing the rest from reference TRBV28 and TRBJ1-1, the complete variable domain is DVKVTQSSRYLVKRTGEKVFLECVQDMDHENMFWYRQDPGLGLRLIYFSYDVKMKEKGDIPEGYSVSREKKERFSLILESASTNQTSMYLCASSSGGSGLNTEAFFGQGTRLTVV.

This clonotype turned up a few times. The V call is TRBV5-5, the J call TRBJ2-3; 10 positions agree with TRBD2. The V and J ends lost 4 bases and 0 bases, in that order; junction bases with no gene match: 14. The CDR3 spans 19 residues. Germline lookup yields CDR1 SGHKS and CDR2 YYEKEE (reference sequence). The CDR3 DNA reads as TGTGCCAGCAGCAAAAAGGCTAGCGGGGGCCTTCATAGCACAGATACGCAGTATTTT. This sequence encodes CASSKKASGGLHSTDTQYF.

The V and J genes are TRBV29-1 and TRBJ2-7, with TRBD1 as a possible D gene (5 bases). The length of the CDR3 is 13 residues. Trimming pared 5 bases from V and 3 bases from J, leaving 14 bases between. Germline assignment: CDR1 SQVTM and CDR2 ANQGSEA. The CDR3 sequence is CSVTLSDIYEQYF. The DNA of the CDR3 is TGCAGCGTTACCCTGTCGGACATCTACGAGCAGTACTTC.

The chain carries TRBV7-2 and TRBJ2-2; possible D gene TRBD2, 6 bases. The V and J ends lost 7 bases and 3 bases respectively, with 18 bases between them. The CDR3 totals 16 residues. Germline loops: CDR1 SGHTA, CDR2 FQGNSA. CDR3 sequence (DNA): TGTGCCAGCATGCGGTATATAGCGGAGTACACCGGGGAGCTGTTTTTT. It encodes CASMRYIAEYTGELFF.

The V gene is TRBV2, the J gene TRBJ2-7; D is perhaps TRBD2 (6 bases). The V gene lost 3 bases and the J gene lost 4 bases, with 13 bases spanning the gap. Germline-derived CDR1 and CDR2 are SNHLY and FYNNEI. The length of the CDR3 is 14 residues. The CDR3 DNA is TGTGCCAGCAGTGAGAAAGCGGGCCTTTACGAGCAGTACTTC. It specifies CASSEKAGLYEQYF.

The rearrangement links TRBV24-1 to TRBJ2-5; possibly TRBD1 for D (6 bases). CDR3 length: 14 amino acids. Germline V lookup: CDR1 KGHDR, CDR2 SFDVKD. V was shortened by 4 bases and J by 1 base, with 9 bases between the two germline ends. The CDR3 loop is CATSDRTVQETQYF. CDR3 nucleotide sequence: TGTGCCACCAGTGACCGGACAGTCCAAGAGACCCAGTACTTC.

The rearrangement joins TRBV28 to TRBJ2-7; 7 nucleotides line up with TRBD2. CDR1 is MDHEN and CDR2 is SYDVKM in the germline V gene. CDR3 length: 15 amino acids. Trimming removed 3 bases from V and 0 bases from J; junction bases left unmatched: 5. CDR3 in amino acids: CASSFLADNSYEQYF. Here the CDR3 DNA reads TGTGCCAGCAGTTTTCTAGCGGACAACTCCTACGAGCAGTACTTC.

This clonotype was detected a few times. This rearrangement joins TRBV12-3 or TRBV12-4 to TRBJ2-7; D perhaps matches TRBD1 (6 bases). This CDR3 comprises 15 residues. Trimming removed 3 bases from V and 0 bases from J, with 12 bases in between. The CDR3 DNA reads TGTGCCAGCAGTTTTAGGCAGGGGAACTCCTACGAGCAGTACTTC. Translating it yields CASSFRQGNSYEQYF.